This T cell receptor beta chain was profiled in a study of cytomegalovirus exposure and HLA in healthy donors. As for the study in general: There were a few hundred genotyped donors. Of these, about 81% fell in the genetic ancestry cluster associated with self-reported Caucasian donors.

Study outcomes and limitations: As was reported, the classifier diagnosed cytomegalovirus status with high specificity and sensitivity. A later analysis reportedly found that, within productive TCRs, an Asian-associated ancestry cluster had fewer N-insertions than the mean observed across the roughly 670 donors.

As concerns this clone: What it binds is unknown.

In the PCR, 60 Vbeta and 13 Jbeta primers were used. Authors' processing steps: Unique TCR beta chains numbered about 79 million in a later analysis, with around 10 million shared. TCRdb's copy holds only in-frame clones and misses some; the assay was immunoSEQ multiplex PCR. The DNA was the basis for D and trimming; V, J and clone size are from that table. This table holds 90,000 to 120,000 clones, 65% to 80% found once. Specimen: PBMCs. The TCR was taken from a woman aged 40 to 50 in good health and CMV-seronegative.

CDR3 residues: CASSGRQGGTDTQYF. The CDR3 DNA follows: TGTGCCAGCAGCGGGCGACAGGGTGGAACAGATACGCAGTATTTT. The chain is built from TRBV7-9 and TRBJ2-3; 7 bases map to TRBD1. Losses at the gene ends were 5 bases for V and 3 bases for J; bases not matched to a gene: 8. This CDR3 comprises 15 residues. CDR1 is SEHNR, CDR2 FQNEAQ, per germline (reference sequence).